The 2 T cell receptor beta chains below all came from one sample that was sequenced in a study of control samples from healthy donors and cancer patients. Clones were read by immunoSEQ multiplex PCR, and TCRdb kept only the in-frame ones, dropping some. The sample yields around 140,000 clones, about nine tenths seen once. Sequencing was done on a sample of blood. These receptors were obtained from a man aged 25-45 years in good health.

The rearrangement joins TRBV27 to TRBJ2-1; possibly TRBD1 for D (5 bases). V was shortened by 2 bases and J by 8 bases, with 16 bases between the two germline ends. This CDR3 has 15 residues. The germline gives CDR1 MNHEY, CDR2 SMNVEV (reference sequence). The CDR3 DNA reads TGTGCCAGCAGTTTAGGGGCTCCCGGTATCGATGAGCAGTTCTTC. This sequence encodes CASSLGAPGIDEQFF.

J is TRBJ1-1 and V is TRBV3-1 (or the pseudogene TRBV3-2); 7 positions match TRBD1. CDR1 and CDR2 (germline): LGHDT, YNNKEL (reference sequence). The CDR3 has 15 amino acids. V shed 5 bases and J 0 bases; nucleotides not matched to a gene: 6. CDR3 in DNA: TGTGCCAGCAGCGCAAAGACAGGGATGAACACTGAAGCTTTCTTT. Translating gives CASSAKTGMNTEAFF.